These 18 T cell receptor beta chains were sequenced from one sample in a study of Tregs in tolerant kidney transplant recipients. The assay was immunoSEQ multiplex PCR, and TCRdb's table has in-frame clones only and misses some. Of some 240,000 clones in the sample, 84% are singletons; the top ten hold around 0.64%. The sample taken for sequencing was CD4+ T cells from blood. These receptors were collected from a human donor in good health.

The chain carries TRBV5-1 and TRBJ1-1, with TRBD1 matching 9 bases. The germline CDR1 and CDR2 sequences are SGHRS and YFSETQ. The CDR3 length is 15 residues. With 2 bases clipped from V and 5 bases from J, the junction kept 7 bases outside the gene matches. The CDR3: CASSFWGQGLTEAFF. The CDR3 nucleotides are TGCGCCAGCAGCTTCTGGGGACAGGGATTAACTGAAGCTTTCTTT.

This chain connects TRBV30 to TRBJ2-5; D possibly corresponds to TRBD2 (6 bases). Germline CDR1 is GTSNPN and CDR2 is SVGIG (reference sequence). The ends were cut back, 2 bases at V and 4 bases at J, with 14 bases in the middle. The CDR3 runs to 14 residues. The DNA for the CDR3 is TGTGCCTGGAGTATGGGACTGACCTTAGAGACCCAGTACTTC. Translating it yields CAWSMGLTLETQYF.

This rearrangement joins TRBV9 to TRBJ1-2; D perhaps matches TRBD1 (6 bases). CDR3 length: 13 residues. V lost 0 bases and J 6 bases, leaving 9 bases between the germline ends. Germline CDR1 SGDLS, CDR2 YYNGEE. The CDR3 is CASSVGQVNGYTF. CDR3 DNA sequence: TGTGCCAGCAGCGTAGGACAGGTTAATGGCTACACCTTC.

The V call is TRBV7-2, the J call TRBJ2-5; 10 bases fit TRBD2. The V segment lost 4 bases and the J segment 3 bases; nucleotides outside the gene matches: 8. The CDR3 runs to 16 residues. CDR1 is SGHTA and CDR2 is FQGNSA in the germline V gene. The CDR3 sequence: CASSSGGLAVKETQYF. The DNA of the CDR3 is TGTGCCAGCAGCTCCGGTGGACTAGCGGTAAAAGAGACCCAGTACTTC.

This chain joins TRBV9 and TRBJ2-6; the D gene is possibly TRBD2 (5 bases). Trimming removed 0 bases from V and 4 bases from J, with 11 bases in between. The CDR3 has 16 amino acids. Germline V gene lookup returns CDR1 SGDLS and CDR2 YYNGEE. CDR3 bases: TGTGCCAGCAGCGTAGGGGTGGGAGAAGGGGCCAACGTCCTGACTTTC. Encoded protein: CASSVGVGEGANVLTF.

This rearrangement joins TRBV12-5 to TRBJ1-1; D perhaps matches TRBD1 (5 bases). The CDR3 totals 15 residues. In germline, CDR1 is LGHNT, CDR2 FRNRAP. Trimming pared 6 bases from V and 3 bases from J, leaving 17 bases between. The CDR3 loop reads CASGKGDPRDTEAFF. CDR3 coding DNA: TGTGCTAGTGGCAAAGGGGACCCAAGGGACACTGAAGCTTTCTTT.

The chain recombines TRBV11-1 with TRBJ2-1; the D call may be TRBD1 or TRBD2 (5 bases each). This CDR3 has 15 amino acids. Trimming pared 4 bases from V and 3 bases from J, leaving 13 bases between. CDR1 is SGHAT and CDR2 is FQDESV in the germline V gene (reference sequence). This chain's CDR3 is CASSYAGTLYNEQFF. In DNA form, the CDR3 reads TGTGCCAGCAGCTACGCAGGGACCCTCTACAATGAGCAGTTCTTC.

The chain couples TRBV7-6 to TRBJ1-6, with D hard to call. Deletions cut 4 bases from V and 9 bases from J, with 16 bases between. The CDR3 totals 15 residues. Germline CDR1 reads SGHVS; CDR2 reads FNYEAQ. The DNA for the CDR3 is TGTGCCAGCAGCTCTGACACTGGAAAAAGTTCACCCCTCCACTTT. It translates to CASSSDTGKSSPLHF.

The chain has TRBV11-2 and TRBJ2-7, with TRBD2 as a possible D gene (5 bases). V lost 3 bases, J lost 6 bases, and 18 bases lay in between. The CDR3 extends over 15 amino acids. Germline CDR1 and CDR2: SGHAT and FQNNGV. The DNA of the CDR3 is TGTGCCAGCAGCTTGAGTGGCCTAGCTGGTCTCGAGCAGTACTTC. Protein product: CASSLSGLAGLEQYF.

The chain combines TRBV10-3 with TRBJ2-5, with D perhaps matching TRBD2 (6 bases). This CDR3 comprises 14 residues. The germline V gene has CDR1 ENHRY and CDR2 SYGVKD. V was pared by 6 bases and J by 2 bases, with 13 bases between. The CDR3 DNA sequence: TGTGCCATCAGGCTAAACGGGGGACAAGAGACCCAGTACTTC. Translated, it gives CAIRLNGGQETQYF.

The chain combines TRBV2 with TRBJ2-2, with unresolved D. Trimming pared 2 bases from V and 3 bases from J, leaving 7 bases between. CDR1 and CDR2 from the germline V gene are SNHLY and FYNNEI. The CDR3 is 14 amino acids. This chain's CDR3 is CASSEIGHTGELFF. As DNA, the CDR3 is TGTGCCAGCAGTGAAATAGGGCACACCGGGGAGCTGTTTTTT.

V and J are TRBV2 and TRBJ2-3, with 10 bases matching TRBD2. CDR3 length equals 12 residues. The J segment lost 6 bases and the V segment lost 11 bases, leaving 5 bases of the junction unmatched. From germline, CDR1 is SNHLY and CDR2 FYNNEI. This CDR3 is CAGMGLADTQYF. CDR3 coding DNA: TGTGCCGGGATGGGACTAGCGGATACGCAGTATTTT.

This chain links TRBV7-2 with TRBJ2-5, with 9 nucleotides matching TRBD1. V lost 6 bases, J lost 5 bases, and 13 bases stayed unmatched. In germline, CDR1 is SGHTA, CDR2 FQGNSA. The CDR3 sequence is 16 residues long. The CDR3 sequence: CASSPIRGQGMETQYF. The CDR3 bases are TGTGCCAGCAGTCCAATTAGGGGACAGGGTATGGAGACCCAGTACTTC.

J is TRBJ2-5 and V is TRBV6-4, with D perhaps being TRBD1 or TRBD2 (5 bases each). The V gene lost 2 bases and the J gene lost 0 bases, with 16 bases spanning the gap. This CDR3 contains 17 residues. Germline assignment: CDR1 MRHNA and CDR2 SNTAGT. The CDR3 sequence is CASSDIWDRLYQETQYF. As DNA, the CDR3 is TGTGCCAGCAGTGACATCTGGGACCGACTGTACCAAGAGACCCAGTACTTC.

The CDR3 protein is CASRAKSTDTQYF. CDR3 sequence (DNA): TGTGCCAGCAGGGCGAAAAGCACAGATACGCAGTATTTT. This rearrangement joins TRBV6-6 to TRBJ2-3; D not resolved. Germline V gene sequence: CDR1 MNHNY, CDR2 SVGAGI (reference sequence). The V end was cut by 6 bases, the J end by 0 bases, with 7 bases between. The CDR3 length is 13 residues.

This clone occurred once. The J gene is TRBJ2-7, the V gene TRBV6-1, with D tentatively TRBD1 or TRBD2 (5 bases each). CDR1 is MNHNS, CDR2 SASEGT, per germline. The V gene lost 6 bases and the J gene lost 3 bases, with 18 bases spanning the gap. CDR3 size: 15 residues. This CDR3 reads CASSPGAVAVYEQYF. The CDR3 DNA reads as TGTGCCAGCAGCCCCGGGGCCGTCGCCGTCTACGAGCAGTACTTC.

This chain joins TRBV18 and TRBJ2-3; TRBD2 aligns across 9 bases. The trim removed 0 bases at V and 4 bases at J, leaving 2 bases unmatched. This CDR3 contains 15 residues. CDR1 is KGHSH, CDR2 LQKENI, per germline. The CDR3: CASSPPSGRADTQYF. In DNA form, the CDR3 reads TGTGCCAGCTCACCACCTAGCGGGAGAGCAGATACGCAGTATTTT.

The chain employs TRBV5-6 and TRBJ2-5, with a tentative D call TRBD1 (6 bases). The germline V gene encodes CDR1 SGHDT and CDR2 YYEEEE. The CDR3 sequence is 13 residues long. Trimming cost V 1 base and J 6 bases, with 10 bases left between them. The chain's CDR3 is CASSLRRGQTQYF. The DNA for the CDR3 is TGTGCCAGCAGCTTGCGCAGGGGCCAGACCCAGTACTTC.